Below are 20 T cell receptor beta chains sequenced from a single sample in a study of blood T cell repertoires in COVID-19. Profiled with immunoSEQ multiplex PCR; TCRdb holds only in-frame clones, not every one. The sample records approximately 200,000 clones, around 83% being singletons. The sample taken for sequencing was PBMCs or T cells enriched from blood (not recorded which). These receptors were obtained from a woman between 35 and 50 years old with acute COVID-19.

The chain has TRBV6-5 and TRBJ1-1; D uncertain. Germline CDR1 and CDR2: MNHEY and SVGAGI. V lost 7 bases to trimming and J lost 1 base, with 10 bases between them. The CDR3 extends over 13 amino acids. DNA of the CDR3: TGTGCCAGCAATTTGGGCCAGAACACTGAAGCTTTCTTT. Its translation: CASNLGQNTEAFF.

This clone has only one observation. The genes are TRBV4-1 and TRBJ2-1; 10 bases are a match to TRBD2. This CDR3 is 15 amino acids long. V lost 2 bases and J lost 8; bases outside the gene matches: 6. Germline V lookup: CDR1 MGHRA, CDR2 YSYEKL. This chain's CDR3 is CASSQPSGGAYEQFF. CDR3 sequence (DNA): TGCGCCAGCAGCCAACCCAGCGGGGGGGCCTATGAGCAGTTCTTC.

V usage is TRBV7-9 and J usage is TRBJ2-2, with TRBD1 as a possible D gene (5 bases). This CDR3 is 15 amino acids long. Germline-derived CDR1 and CDR2 are SEHNR and FQNEAQ (reference sequence). The V end lost 8 bases, the J end lost 5 bases, and 18 bases lay between the germline ends. CDR3 residues: CASPGQGIRTGELFF. The CDR3, as DNA: TGTGCCAGCCCTGGGCAGGGCATAAGGACCGGGGAGCTGTTTTTT.

In this sample, this clone turned up once. This rearrangement joins TRBV19 to TRBJ1-3; D remains ambiguous. Trimming stripped 4 bases from V and 0 bases from J, with 10 bases between. Germline V gene lookup returns CDR1 LNHDA and CDR2 SQIVND (reference sequence). The CDR3 is 15 residues long. The CDR3 DNA sequence: TGTGCCAGTAGTACGGCAGCGACCTCTGGAAACACCATATATTTT. This sequence encodes CASSTAATSGNTIYF. Full variable domain (missing parts from reference TRBV19 and TRBJ1-3): DGGITQSPKYLFRKEGQNVTLSCEQNLNHDAMYWYRQDPGQGLRLIYYSQIVNDFQKGDIAEGYSVSREKKESFPLTVTSAQKNPTAFYLCASSTAATSGNTIYFGEGSWLTVV.

The chain employs TRBV18 and TRBJ1-2; 7 nucleotides match TRBD1. This CDR3 is 15 amino acids long. Trimming took 3 bases from V and 5 from J; bases not matched to a gene: 9. Germline CDR1 KGHSH, CDR2 LQKENI. The CDR3 reads CASSPLDRSSYGYTF. CDR3 coding DNA: TGTGCCAGCTCACCCCTGGACAGGAGTTCATATGGCTACACCTTC.

The rearrangement joins TRBV5-4 to TRBJ1-2, with D possibly being TRBD1 (5 bases). V was shortened by 0 bases and J by 3 bases, with 6 bases between the two germline ends. The germline gives CDR1 SGHNT, CDR2 YYREEE (reference sequence). The CDR3 consists of 13 residues. CDR3 loop: CASSLVGDYGYTF. As DNA, the CDR3 is TGTGCCAGCAGCTTGGTAGGGGACTATGGCTACACCTTC. Drawing the rest from reference TRBV5-4 and TRBJ1-2, the complete variable domain is ETGVTQSPTHLIKTRGQQVTLRCSSQSGHNTVSWYQQALGQGPQFIFQYYREEENGRGNFPPRFSGLQFPNYSSELNVNALELDDSALYLCASSLVGDYGYTFGSGTRLTVV.

The chain recombines TRBV6-1 with TRBJ1-5; D ambiguous. The ends were cut back, 2 bases at V and 6 bases at J, with 11 bases in the middle. CDR1 and CDR2 (germline): MNHNS, SASEGT. The CDR3 is made up of 14 amino acids. The CDR3: CASSESGGSQPQHF. CDR3 nucleotide sequence: TGTGCCAGCAGTGAATCAGGAGGGTCTCAGCCCCAGCATTTT.

This sequence joins TRBV4-2 and TRBJ2-7; 10 nucleotides match TRBD2. Germline V gene data show CDR1 as LGHNA and CDR2 as YNFKEQ. The CDR3 extends over 15 amino acids. V dropped 1 base and J dropped 6; count of bases not matched to a gene: 6. The CDR3 DNA sequence: TGTGCCAGCAGCCAAGCCCTAGCGGGAGCTGGCGAGCAGTACTTC. Translated, it gives CASSQALAGAGEQYF.

V gene TRBV11-2 combines with J gene TRBJ1-6; weak D call: TRBD1 (5 bases). CDR3 length: 16 residues. Looked up from germline, CDR1 is SGHAT and CDR2 is FQNNGV. V was trimmed by 5 bases and J by 9 bases, leaving 20 bases between them. The CDR3, as DNA: TGTGCCAGCAGCCGACGGGGACTTCTCTCGGGTTCACCCCTCCACTTT. Protein: CASSRRGLLSGSPLHF.

This clone showed up just once. The rearrangement uses TRBV7-6 and TRBJ2-3; TRBD2 matches 13 bases. This CDR3 spans 14 amino acids. Germline assignment: CDR1 SGHVS and CDR2 FNYEAQ. V trimming: 5 bases; J trimming: 12 bases; junction bases outside the gene matches: 8. In nucleotides, the CDR3 is TGTGCCAGCAGCCCGGGGACTAGCGGGACCATACAGTATTTT. This translates into CASSPGTSGTIQYF.

V and J are TRBV3-1 (or the pseudogene TRBV3-2) and TRBJ2-3; D may be TRBD2 (5 bases). CDR3 length equals 15 residues. Between the trimmed V and J ends, which lost 5 bases and 6 bases, there was a span of 18 bases. Looked up from germline, CDR1 is LGHDT and CDR2 is YNNKEL (reference sequence). The CDR3 nucleotides read TGTGCCAGCAGCAAAAGCGGACCGAGCCGGGATACGCAGTATTTT. Amino acids: CASSKSGPSRDTQYF.

The gene calls are TRBV4-2 and TRBJ2-3; maybe TRBD2 (6 bases). Trimming stripped 8 bases from V and 6 bases from J, with 15 bases between. Germline V CDR1 and CDR2: LGHNA, YNFKEQ. The CDR3 is made up of 13 amino acids. CDR3: CASSGLAPDTQYF. Here the CDR3 DNA reads TGTGCCAGCTCGGGACTGGCCCCGGATACGCAGTATTTT.

The CDR3 region is CASSYQGAHEQYF. CDR3 bases: TGTGCCAGCAGTTACCAGGGGGCCCACGAGCAGTACTTC. The V and J genes are TRBV27 and TRBJ2-7, with 8 nucleotides matching TRBD1. V was clipped by 4 bases and J by 5 bases; unmatched bases: 4. The CDR3 runs to 13 residues. Germline lookup yields CDR1 MNHEY and CDR2 SMNVEV (reference sequence).

This chain links TRBV27 with TRBJ2-7; 12 bases agree with TRBD2. After removal of 4 bases from V and 3 bases from J, the junction contained 4 bases not matched to a gene. Germline CDR1 is MNHEY and CDR2 is SMNVEV (reference sequence). The CDR3 totals 15 residues. Here the CDR3 DNA reads TGTGCCAGCAGTTACACTAGCGGGGGGTTCTACGAGCAGTACTTC. Protein product: CASSYTSGGFYEQYF.

This chain connects TRBV29-1 to TRBJ2-3; the match to TRBD2 covers 11 bases. Losses at the gene ends were 6 bases for V and 8 bases for J; bases not matched to a gene: 19. The CDR3 contains 17 residues. Germline V gene lookup returns CDR1 SQVTM and CDR2 ANQGSEA. The DNA for the CDR3 is TGCAGCGTCCAAGGACTAGCGGGCCTCACACCAGGGGCTACGCAGTATTTT. Translation gives CSVQGLAGLTPGATQYF.

The J gene is TRBJ1-2, the V gene TRBV2; TRBD1 matches 9 bases. CDR1 is SNHLY and CDR2 is FYNNEI in the germline V gene. The CDR3 covers 14 residues. V shed 6 bases, J shed 8 bases, and the junction held 10 bases outside the gene matches. CDR3 sequence: CASREGQGGRGYTF. The CDR3 nucleotides are TGTGCCAGCAGAGAGGGACAGGGAGGGCGCGGCTACACCTTC.

The CDR3 spells CASSFGPTAYGYTF. The CDR3 bases are TGTGCCAGCAGTTTTGGGCCGACAGCCTATGGCTACACCTTC. The chain links TRBV27 to TRBJ1-2, with a possible D match to TRBD1 (5 bases). Trimming removed 3 bases at V and 4 bases at J, with 12 bases between. This CDR3 contains 14 residues. Per the germline V gene, CDR1 is MNHEY and CDR2 is SMNVEV (reference sequence).

The J gene is TRBJ1-1, the V gene TRBV6-2 or TRBV6-3, with 9 positions matching TRBD1. The V gene's germline CDR1 is MNHEY and CDR2 SVGEGT. The J segment lost 5 bases and the V segment lost 5 bases, leaving 6 bases of the junction unmatched. The CDR3 spans 14 residues. The CDR3 DNA follows: TGTGCCAGCAGTCCGGGACAGGGTAAGACTGAAGCTTTCTTT. It codes for CASSPGQGKTEAFF.

The chain couples TRBV6-5 to TRBJ1-2; 9 bases match TRBD1. The J segment lost 6 bases and the V segment lost 2 bases, leaving 4 bases of the junction unmatched. The CDR3 loop spans 14 amino acids. In germline, CDR1 is MNHEY, CDR2 SVGAGI. Here the CDR3 DNA reads TGTGCCAGCAGTTACGGGACAGGGACACATGGCTACACCTTC. It is translated as CASSYGTGTHGYTF.

The V and J genes are TRBV4-2 and TRBJ1-5; possibly TRBD1 for D (6 bases). CDR3 length: 15 residues. V dropped 2 bases and J dropped 4 bases, with 12 bases sitting between them. The germline gives CDR1 LGHNA, CDR2 YNFKEQ. CDR3 nucleotide sequence: TGTGCCAGCAGCCAAACAGGGTCTAGGAATCAGCCCCAGCATTTT. This gives the protein CASSQTGSRNQPQHF.